This T cell receptor beta chain was captured in a study of response to subunit inactivated influenza vaccine. CDR3 size: 14 residues. V lost 6 bases, J lost 5 bases, and 5 bases stayed unmatched. Per the germline V gene, CDR1 is MNHNS and CDR2 is SASEGT. Study-wide results and limits: The authors put forward the suggestion that each seasonal influenza vaccination may bring in only a limited number of new T cells.

Details on this clonotype: As yet, its antigen is unknown.

MiXCR, run by TCRdb on the RT-PCR reads, gives a single entry per CDR3 protein. The table lists 700,000 to 900,000 distinct CDR3 sequences, 21% of them singletons. The chain uses TRBV6-1 and TRBJ1-5; 9 bases match TRBD1. This sequence originates from a man between 45 and 60 years old who received an inactivated influenza vaccine. Sequences were derived from PBMCs from blood, sampled more than 4 days after vaccination. DNA for the CDR3: TGTGCCAGCAGCACAGGGGGCGGGGATCAGCCCCAGCATTTT. Residues: CASSTGGGDQPQHF.